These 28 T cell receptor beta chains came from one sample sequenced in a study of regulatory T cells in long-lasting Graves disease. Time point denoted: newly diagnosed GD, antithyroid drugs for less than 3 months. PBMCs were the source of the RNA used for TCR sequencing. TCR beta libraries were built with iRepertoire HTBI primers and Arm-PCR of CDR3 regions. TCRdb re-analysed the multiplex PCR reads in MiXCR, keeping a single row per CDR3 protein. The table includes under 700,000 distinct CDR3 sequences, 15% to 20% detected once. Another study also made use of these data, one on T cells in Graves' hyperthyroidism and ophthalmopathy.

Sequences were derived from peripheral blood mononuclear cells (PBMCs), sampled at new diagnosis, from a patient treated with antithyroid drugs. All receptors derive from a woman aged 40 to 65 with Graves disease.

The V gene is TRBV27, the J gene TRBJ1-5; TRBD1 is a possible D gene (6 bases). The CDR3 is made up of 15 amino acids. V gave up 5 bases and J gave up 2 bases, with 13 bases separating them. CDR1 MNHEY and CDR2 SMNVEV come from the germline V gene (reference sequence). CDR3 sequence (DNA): TGTGCCAGCAGTGTGGGGGGGCTGGGCAATCAGCCCCAGCATTTT. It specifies CASSVGGLGNQPQHF.

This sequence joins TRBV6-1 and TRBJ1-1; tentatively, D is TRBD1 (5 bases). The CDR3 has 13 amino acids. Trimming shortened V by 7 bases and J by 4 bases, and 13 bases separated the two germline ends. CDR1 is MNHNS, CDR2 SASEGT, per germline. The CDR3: CASNPGLFTEAFF. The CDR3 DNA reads TGTGCCAGCAACCCGGGACTGTTCACTGAAGCTTTCTTT.

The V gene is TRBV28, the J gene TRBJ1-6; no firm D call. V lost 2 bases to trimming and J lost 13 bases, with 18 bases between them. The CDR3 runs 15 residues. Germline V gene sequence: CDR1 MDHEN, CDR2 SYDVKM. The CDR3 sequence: CASSLREKGGWPLHF. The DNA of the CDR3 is TGTGCCAGCAGTTTAAGGGAAAAAGGAGGATGGCCCCTCCACTTT.

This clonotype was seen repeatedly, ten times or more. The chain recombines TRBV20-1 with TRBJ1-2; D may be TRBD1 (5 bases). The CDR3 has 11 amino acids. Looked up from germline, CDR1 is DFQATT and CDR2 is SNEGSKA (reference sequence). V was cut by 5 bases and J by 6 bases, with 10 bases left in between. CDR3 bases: TGCAGTGCTGTCGGGACGGATGGCTACACCTTC. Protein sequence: CSAVGTDGYTF.

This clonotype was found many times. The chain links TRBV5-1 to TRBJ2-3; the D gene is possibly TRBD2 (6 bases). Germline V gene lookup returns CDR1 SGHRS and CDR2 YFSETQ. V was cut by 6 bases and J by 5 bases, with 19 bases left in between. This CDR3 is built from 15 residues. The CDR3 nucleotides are TGCGCCAGCAAAAGACGCGGGACTGGGGGAGATACGCAGTATTTT. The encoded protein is CASKRRGTGGDTQYF.

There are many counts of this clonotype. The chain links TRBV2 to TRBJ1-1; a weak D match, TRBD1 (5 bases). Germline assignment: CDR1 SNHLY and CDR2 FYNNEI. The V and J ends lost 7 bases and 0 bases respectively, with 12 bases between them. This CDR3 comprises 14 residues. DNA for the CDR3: TGTGCCAGCACGGCAGGGAGCATGAACACTGAAGCTTTCTTT. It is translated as CASTAGSMNTEAFF.

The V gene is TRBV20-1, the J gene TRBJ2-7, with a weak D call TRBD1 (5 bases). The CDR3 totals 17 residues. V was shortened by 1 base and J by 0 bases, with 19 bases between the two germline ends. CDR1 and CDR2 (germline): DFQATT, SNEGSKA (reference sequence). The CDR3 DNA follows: TGCAGTGCTAGAGCTATGTATCCGGACACGATCTCCTACGAGCAGTACTTC. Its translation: CSARAMYPDTISYEQYF.

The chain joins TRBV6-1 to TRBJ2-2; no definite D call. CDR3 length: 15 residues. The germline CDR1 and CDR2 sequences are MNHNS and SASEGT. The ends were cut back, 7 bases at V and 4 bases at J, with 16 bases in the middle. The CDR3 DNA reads TGTGCCAGCACCTTCGACCAAATTGGCACCGGGGAGCTGTTTTTT. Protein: CASTFDQIGTGELFF.

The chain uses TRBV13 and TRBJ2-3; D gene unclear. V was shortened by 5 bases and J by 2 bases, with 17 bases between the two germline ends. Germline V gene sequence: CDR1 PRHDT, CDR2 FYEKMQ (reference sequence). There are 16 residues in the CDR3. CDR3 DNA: TGTGCCAGCAGCCCCTTGACGAGCGTGCACACAGATACGCAGTATTTT. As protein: CASSPLTSVHTDTQYF. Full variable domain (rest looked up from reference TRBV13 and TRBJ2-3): AAGVIQSPRHLIKEKRETATLKCYPIPRHDTVYWYQQGPGQDPQFLISFYEKMQSDKGSIPDRFSAQQFSDYHSELNMSSLELGDSALYFCASSPLTSVHTDTQYFGPGTRLTVL.

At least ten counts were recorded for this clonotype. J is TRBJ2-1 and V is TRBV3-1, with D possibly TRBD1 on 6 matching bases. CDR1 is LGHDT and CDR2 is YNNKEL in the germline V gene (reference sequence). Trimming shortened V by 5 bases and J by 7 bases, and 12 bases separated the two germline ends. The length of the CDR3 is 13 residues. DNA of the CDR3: TGTGCCAGCAGCACACAGGGTTTGAATGAGCAGTTCTTC. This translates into CASSTQGLNEQFF.

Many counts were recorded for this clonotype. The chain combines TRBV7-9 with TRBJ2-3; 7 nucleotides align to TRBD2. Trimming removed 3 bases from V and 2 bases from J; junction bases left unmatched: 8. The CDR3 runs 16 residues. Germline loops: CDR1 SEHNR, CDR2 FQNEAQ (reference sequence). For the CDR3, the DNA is TGTGCCAGCAGCTTTCTGGCGCTAGCGGACACAGATACGCAGTATTTT. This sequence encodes CASSFLALADTDTQYF.

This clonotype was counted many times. For the CDR3, the DNA is TGTGCCAGCAGCCAAGATGGGACAAAATTTCAGCCCCAGCATTTT. Translation: CASSQDGTKFQPQHF. The rearrangement uses TRBV3-1 and TRBJ1-5, with a weak D call TRBD1 (6 bases). CDR3 length equals 15 residues. Germline assignment: CDR1 LGHDT and CDR2 YNNKEL (reference sequence). Trimming took 0 bases from V and 6 from J, leaving 12 bases between them.

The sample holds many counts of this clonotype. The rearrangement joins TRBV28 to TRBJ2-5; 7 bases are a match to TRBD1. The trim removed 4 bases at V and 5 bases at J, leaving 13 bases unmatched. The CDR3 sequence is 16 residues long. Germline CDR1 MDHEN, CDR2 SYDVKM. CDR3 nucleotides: TGTGCCAGCAGTTCACCACGGACAGGACTCCAGGAGACCCAGTACTTC. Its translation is CASSSPRTGLQETQYF.

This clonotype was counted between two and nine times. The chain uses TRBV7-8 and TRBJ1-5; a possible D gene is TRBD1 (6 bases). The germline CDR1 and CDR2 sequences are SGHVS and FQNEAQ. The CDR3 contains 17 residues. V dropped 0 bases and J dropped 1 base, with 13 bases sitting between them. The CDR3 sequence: CASSLAQSGGSNQPQHF. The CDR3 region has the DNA TGTGCCAGCAGCTTAGCGCAATCGGGGGGCAGCAATCAGCCCCAGCATTTT. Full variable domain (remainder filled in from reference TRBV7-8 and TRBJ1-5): GAGVSQSPRYKVAKRGQDVALRCDPISGHVSLFWYQQALGQGPEFLTYFQNEAQLDKSGLPSDRFFAERPEGSVSTLKIQRTQQEDSAVYLCASSLAQSGGSNQPQHFGDGTRLSIL.

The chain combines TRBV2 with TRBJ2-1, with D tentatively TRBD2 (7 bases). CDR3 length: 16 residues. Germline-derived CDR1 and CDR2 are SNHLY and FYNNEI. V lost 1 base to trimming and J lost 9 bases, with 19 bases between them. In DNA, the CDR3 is TGTGCCAGCAGTGAAGGGGGGGGGCGTGGGATGCTTGAGCAGTTCTTC. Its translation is CASSEGGGRGMLEQFF.

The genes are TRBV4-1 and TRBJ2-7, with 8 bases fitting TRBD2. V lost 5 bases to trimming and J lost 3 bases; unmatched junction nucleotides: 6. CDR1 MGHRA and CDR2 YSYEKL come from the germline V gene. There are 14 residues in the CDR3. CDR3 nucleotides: TGCGCCAGCAGCTTACTAGCGGATAACTACGAGCAGTACTTC. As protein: CASSLLADNYEQYF.

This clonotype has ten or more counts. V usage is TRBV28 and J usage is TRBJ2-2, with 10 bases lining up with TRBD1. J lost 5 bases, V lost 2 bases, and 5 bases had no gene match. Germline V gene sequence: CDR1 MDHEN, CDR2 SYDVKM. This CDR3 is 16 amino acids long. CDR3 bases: TGTGCCAGCAGTTTAAGGGACAGGGGAAGAACCGGGGAGCTGTTTTTT. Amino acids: CASSLRDRGRTGELFF.

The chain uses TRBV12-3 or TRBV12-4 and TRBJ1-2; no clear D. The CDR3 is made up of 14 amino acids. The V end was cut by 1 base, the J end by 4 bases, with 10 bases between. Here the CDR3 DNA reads TGTGCCAGCAGTTTAGAAGCGGCCTCCTATGGCTACACCTTC. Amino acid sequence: CASSLEAASYGYTF.

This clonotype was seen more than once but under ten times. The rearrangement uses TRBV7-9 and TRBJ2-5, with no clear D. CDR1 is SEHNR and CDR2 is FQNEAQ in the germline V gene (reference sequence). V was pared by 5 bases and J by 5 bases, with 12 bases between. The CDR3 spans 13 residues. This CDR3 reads CASSPWSEETQYF. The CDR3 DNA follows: TGTGCCAGCAGCCCATGGTCAGAGGAGACCCAGTACTTC.

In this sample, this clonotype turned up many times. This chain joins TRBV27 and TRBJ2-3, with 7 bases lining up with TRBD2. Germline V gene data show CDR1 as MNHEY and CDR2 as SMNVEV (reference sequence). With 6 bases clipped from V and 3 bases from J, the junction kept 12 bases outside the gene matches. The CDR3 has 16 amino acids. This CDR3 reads CASSYAAGRLTDTQYF. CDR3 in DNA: TGTGCCAGCAGCTACGCAGCGGGGCGTCTAACAGATACGCAGTATTTT.

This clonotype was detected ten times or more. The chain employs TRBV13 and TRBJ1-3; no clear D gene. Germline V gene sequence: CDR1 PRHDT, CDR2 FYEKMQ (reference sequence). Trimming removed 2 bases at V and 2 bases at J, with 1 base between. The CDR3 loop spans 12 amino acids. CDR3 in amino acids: CASSLPGNTIYF. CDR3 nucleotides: TGTGCCAGCAGCTTACCTGGAAACACCATATATTTT.

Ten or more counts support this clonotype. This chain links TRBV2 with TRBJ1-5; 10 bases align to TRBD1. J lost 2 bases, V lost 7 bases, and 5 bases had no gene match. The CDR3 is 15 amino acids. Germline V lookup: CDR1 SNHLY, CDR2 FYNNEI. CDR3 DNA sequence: TGTGCCAGCACTTCTGGGACAGGGGGCAATCAGCCCCAGCATTTT. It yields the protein CASTSGTGGNQPQHF.

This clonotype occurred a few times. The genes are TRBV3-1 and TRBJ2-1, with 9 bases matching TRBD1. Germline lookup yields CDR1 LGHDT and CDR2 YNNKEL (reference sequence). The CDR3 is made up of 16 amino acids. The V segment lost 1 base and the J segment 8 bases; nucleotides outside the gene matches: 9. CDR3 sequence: CASSQVPGTGLYEQFF. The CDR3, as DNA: TGTGCCAGCAGCCAAGTTCCCGGGACAGGGTTATATGAGCAGTTCTTC.

The CDR3 region is CASSQVARGEAFF. The CDR3 DNA reads as TGTGCCAGCAGCCAAGTAGCAAGGGGGGAAGCTTTCTTT. V and J are TRBV3-1 and TRBJ1-1; the D gene is possibly TRBD1 (6 bases). The CDR3 is made up of 13 amino acids. Germline lookup yields CDR1 LGHDT and CDR2 YNNKEL (reference sequence). V lost 1 base, J lost 8 bases, and 11 bases lay in between.

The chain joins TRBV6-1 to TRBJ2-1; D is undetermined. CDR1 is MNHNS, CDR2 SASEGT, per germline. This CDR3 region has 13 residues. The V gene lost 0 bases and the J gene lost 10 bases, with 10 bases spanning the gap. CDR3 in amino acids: CASSEALRREQFF. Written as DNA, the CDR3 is TGTGCCAGCAGTGAAGCGCTGAGGAGAGAGCAGTTCTTC.

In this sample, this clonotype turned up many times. The CDR3 loop reads CASSLEGVGYGYTF. CDR3 DNA: TGTGCCAGCAGTTTGGAGGGGGTTGGCTATGGCTACACCTTC. This chain joins TRBV12-3 or TRBV12-4 and TRBJ1-2, with a tentative D call TRBD1 (6 bases). V dropped 3 bases and J dropped 4 bases, with 12 bases sitting between them. The CDR3 extends over 14 amino acids.

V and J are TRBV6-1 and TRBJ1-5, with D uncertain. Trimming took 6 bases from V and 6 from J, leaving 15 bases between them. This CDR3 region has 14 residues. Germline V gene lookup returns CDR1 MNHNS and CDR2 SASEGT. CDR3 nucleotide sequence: TGTGCCAGCAGATCCAAAACGGGAATTCAGCCCCAGCATTTT. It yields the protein CASRSKTGIQPQHF.

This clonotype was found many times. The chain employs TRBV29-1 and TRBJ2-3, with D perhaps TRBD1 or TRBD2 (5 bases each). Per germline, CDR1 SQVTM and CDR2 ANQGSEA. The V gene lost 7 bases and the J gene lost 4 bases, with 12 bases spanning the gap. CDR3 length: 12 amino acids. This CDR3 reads CSAPRGPDTQYF. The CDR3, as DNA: TGCAGCGCTCCAAGGGGACCAGATACGCAGTATTTT.